These T cell receptor beta chains were read from a single sample in a study of cytomegalovirus exposure and HLA in healthy donors. Profiled with immunoSEQ multiplex PCR; TCRdb holds only in-frame clones, not every one. The sample has tens of thousands of clones, around 90% seen once. Sequencing was carried out using PBMCs. Receptor source: a woman in her late teens or twenties in good health and CMV-seropositive. CDR3s include the opening cysteine and the closing phenylalanine or tryptophan. The D gene is left open where the match is weak. Not every row has a clone size; where given, it reads once, few, many or a size class.

>.|TRBD1|TRBJ1-1|TRBV10-3
TGTGCCATCAGCCCGGGACAGGGGAACACTGAAGCTTTCTTT
CAISPGQGNTEAFF
>few|.|TRBJ2-2|TRBV15
TGTGCCACCAGCAGAGAAAGCGAGGCCGGGGAGCTGTTTTTT
CATSRESEAGELFF
>.|.|TRBJ2-1|TRBV9
TGTGCCAGCAGCGTAGATGGCCTAGAGGGCAATGAGCAGTTCTTC
CASSVDGLEGNEQFF
>.|TRBD2|TRBJ2-3|TRBV28
TGTGCCAGCAGTCCCATTGGGACTAGCGGCACAGATACGCAGTATTTT
CASSPIGTSGTDTQYF
>.|TRBD1|TRBJ2-1|TRBV11-3
TGTGCCAGCAGCATCCGGGACAGGGGTTACAATGAGCAGTTCTTC
CASSIRDRGYNEQFF
>.|TRBD1|TRBJ2-7|TRBV10-3
TGTGCCATCAGTGGCGAGGACAGGGCGGCCCTCTACGAGCAGTACTTC
CAISGEDRAALYEQYF
>.|TRBD1|TRBJ2-6|TRBV4-1
TGCGCCAGCAGCCAAGTCGGGACAGGGGCTGGGGCCAACGTCCTGACTTTC
CASSQVGTGAGANVLTF
>.|.|TRBJ2-2|TRBV7-7
TGTGCTAGCAGCTTAGATGGAGGGATAAACACCGGGGAGCTGTTTTTT
CASSLDGGINTGELFF
>.|TRBD1|TRBJ2-1|TRBV5-4
TGTGCCAGCAGCCGAATGGGACAGGGTTTCTACAATGAGCAGTTCTTC
CASSRMGQGFYNEQFF
>.|.|TRBJ1-5|TRBV27
TGTGCCAGCAGTTTAGGGGCGTATAGCAATCAGCCCCAGCATTTT
CASSLGAYSNQPQHF
>.|.|TRBJ1-1|TRBV10-3
TGTGCCATCAGAAAAACCCAGGGGACAATGAACACTGAAGCTTTCTTT
CAIRKTQGTMNTEAFF
>.|.|TRBJ1-1|TRBV6-4
TGTGCCAGTTCGGAGACAGAGAACACTGAAGCTTTCTTT
CASSETENTEAFF
>.|TRBD2|TRBJ2-5|TRBV30
TGTGCCTGGAGGGGGACGGGGGGTGACCAAGAGACCCAGTACTTC
CAWRGTGGDQETQYF
>.|.|TRBJ2-5|TRBV5-5
TGTGTGGTCCGCGGGACCCATTCTGGAGAGACCCAGTACTTC
CVVRGTHSGETQYF
>.|TRBD2|TRBJ2-1|TRBV19
TGTGCCAGTAGTCACTCGGGAGGGTACAATGAGCAGTTCTTC
CASSHSGGYNEQFF
>.|.|TRBJ2-2|TRBV15
TGTGCCACCAGCAGAGATATAACAGGGAAAGCCGGGGAGCTGTTTTTT
CATSRDITGKAGELFF
>.|.|TRBJ2-7|TRBV15
TGTGCCACCAGCAGAGATAGCGTCAAGGGCTACGAGCAGTACTTC
CATSRDSVKGYEQYF
>.|.|TRBJ2-7|TRBV7-2
TGTGCCAGCAGCCGGGACAACTCCTACGAGCAGTACTTC
CASSRDNSYEQYF
>.|TRBD2|TRBJ2-2|TRBV2
TGTGCCAGCACCCCCCGGGCGGGGGGAGTAAACACCGGGGAGCTGTTTTTT
CASTPRAGGVNTGELFF
>.|TRBD2|TRBJ2-1|TRBV29-1
TGCAGCGTGACTAGCGGGAACTACAATGAGCAGTTCTTC
CSVTSGNYNEQFF
>.|.|TRBJ1-1|TRBV30
TGTGCCTGGAGTGTAGGTATCGGGACAACGAACACTGAAGCTTTCTTT
CAWSVGIGTTNTEAFF
>.|TRBD2|TRBJ2-7|TRBV19
TGTGCCAGTAGTATAGCGGCTAGCGGGTCCTACGAGCAGTACTTC
CASSIAASGSYEQYF
>.|TRBD1|TRBJ1-4|TRBV23-1
TGCGCCAGCAGGAAAGAGACAGGGGGCACTAATGAAAAACTGTTTTTT
CASRKETGGTNEKLFF
>.|TRBD2|TRBJ2-1|TRBV6-6
TGTGCCAGCAGTACTGGACTAGCGGGAGTTGAGCAGTTCTTC
CASSTGLAGVEQFF
>.|TRBD1|TRBJ1-3|TRBV28
TGTGCCAGCAGTTTCGCAGGGGGTGGAAACACCATATATTTT
CASSFAGGGNTIYF
>.|TRBD1|TRBJ1-2|TRBV7-8
TGTGCCAGCAGCTTAGGACAGGGTAACTATGGCTACACCTTC
CASSLGQGNYGYTF
>.|TRBD1|TRBJ2-5|TRBV7-2
TGTGCCAGCAGCTTAGTGGCCGGGACAGGGGATCTGGAGACCCAGTACTTC
CASSLVAGTGDLETQYF
>.|TRBD2|TRBJ2-7|TRBV27
TGTGCCAGCAGTAGACTAGCGGGAAGGTCCTACGAGCAGTACTTC
CASSRLAGRSYEQYF
>few|.|TRBJ2-2|TRBV28
TGTGCCAGCAGTTTATGGTCGCAGGGGAACACCGGGGAGCTGTTTTTT
CASSLWSQGNTGELFF